Each of the 22 T cell receptor beta chains below was sequenced from the same sample in a study of cytomegalovirus exposure and HLA in healthy donors. Profiling relied on immunoSEQ multiplex PCR, and the TCRdb table lists in-frame clones only, not all of them. The repertoire holds approximately 150,000 clones, with about 89% as singletons. Sample: PBMCs. These receptors were collected from a woman aged 18-29 years in good health and CMV-seropositive.

This clone was seen only a few times. J is TRBJ2-7 and V is TRBV5-4, with 7 bases aligning to TRBD1. After removal of 0 bases from V and 3 bases from J, the junction contained 3 bases not matched to a gene. The CDR3 consists of 14 residues. The germline V gene encodes CDR1 SGHNT and CDR2 YYREEE (reference sequence). The CDR3 sequence is CASSLGQGNYEQYF. In nucleotides, the CDR3 is TGTGCCAGCAGCTTGGGACAGGGCAACTACGAGCAGTACTTC.

This clone was seen just once. The rearrangement joins TRBV5-1 to TRBJ2-7, with D possibly TRBD2 on 5 matching bases. The CDR3 is 13 amino acids. Germline V gives CDR1 SGHRS, CDR2 YFSETQ. V lost 3 bases, J lost 4 bases, and 11 bases lay in between. CDR3 loop: CASSSIGEYEQYF. The CDR3 DNA reads TGCGCCAGCAGCTCCATTGGGGAGTACGAGCAGTACTTC.

The rearrangement uses TRBV7-2 and TRBJ2-5; 9 bases match TRBD1. V lost 5 bases to trimming and J lost 5 bases; unmatched junction nucleotides: 6. CDR3 length: 14 residues. The germline V gene encodes CDR1 SGHTA and CDR2 FQGNSA. CDR3 sequence (DNA): TGTGCCAGCAGCATACAGGGGGCTGGGGAGACCCAGTACTTC. This translates into CASSIQGAGETQYF.

J is TRBJ1-2 and V is TRBV7-2, with TRBD1 matching 7 bases. This CDR3 is built from 15 residues. Trimming took 8 bases from V and 7 from J; bases not matched to a gene: 16. Germline-derived CDR1 and CDR2 are SGHTA and FQGNSA. CDR3 sequence: CASPSQGGRGIGYTF. In DNA, the CDR3 is TGTGCCAGCCCCTCTCAGGGGGGCAGGGGGATTGGCTACACCTTC. Full variable domain (remainder filled in from reference TRBV7-2 and TRBJ1-2): GAGVSQSPSNKVTEKGKDVELRCDPISGHTALYWYRQSLGQGLEFLIYFQGNSAPDKSGLPSDRFSAERTGGSVSTLTIQRTQQEDSAVYLCASPSQGGRGIGYTFGSGTRLTVV.

Concerning this clone itself: Other DNA sequences of this sample code for an identical CDR3. The genes are TRBV19 and TRBJ1-2; D is unresolved. Germline V gene data show CDR1 as LNHDA and CDR2 as SQIVND (reference sequence). This CDR3 comprises 12 residues. V was shortened by 3 bases and J by 7 bases, with 9 bases between the two germline ends. CDR3 coding DNA: TGTGCCAGTAGTATTGGGCAATCTGGCTACACCTTC. Translation: CASSIGQSGYTF.

The chain combines TRBV4-3 with TRBJ2-1, with 10 bases that match TRBD2. V dropped 0 bases and J dropped 7; count of bases not matched to a gene: 9. Germline V lookup: CDR1 LGHNA, CDR2 YSLEER. The CDR3 runs 17 residues. CDR3 in amino acids: CASSQDRAGGPRNEQFF. The CDR3 nucleotides read TGCGCCAGCAGCCAAGATAGAGCGGGAGGGCCACGAAATGAGCAGTTCTTC.

The CDR3 DNA reads as TGCGCCAGTCGGCCTACAGGGGCTAATTCACCCCTCCACTTT. Amino acid sequence: CASRPTGANSPLHF. V is TRBV10-2 and J is TRBJ1-6, with 7 bases identical to TRBD1. V shed 9 bases and J 6 bases; nucleotides not matched to a gene: 8. Germline V gives CDR1 WSHSY, CDR2 SAAADI. CDR3 length: 14 amino acids.

The rearrangement links TRBV5-1 to TRBJ2-7; D may be TRBD2 (6 bases). V dropped 0 bases and J dropped 2 bases, with 12 bases sitting between them. This CDR3 has 15 residues. The germline CDR1 and CDR2 sequences are SGHRS and YFSETQ. CDR3 in amino acids: CASSLVGGEAYEQYF. In DNA form, the CDR3 reads TGCGCCAGCAGCTTGGTCGGAGGGGAGGCCTACGAGCAGTACTTC.

This clone was seen more than once but under ten times. The V gene is TRBV11-2, the J gene TRBJ2-3; TRBD2 aligns across 12 bases. CDR3 size: 17 residues. Germline-derived CDR1 and CDR2 are SGHAT and FQNNGV. V lost 4 bases and J lost 2; bases outside the gene matches: 7. The CDR3 loop reads CASSSLLAGGPTDTQYF. The CDR3 DNA reads TGTGCCAGCAGCTCCCTACTAGCGGGAGGACCCACAGATACGCAGTATTTT.

This clone has more than one count but fewer than ten. V is TRBV19 and J is TRBJ2-1; 15 nucleotides line up with TRBD2. The CDR3 runs to 17 residues. After removal of 5 bases from V and 8 bases from J, the junction contained 10 bases not matched to a gene. CDR1 is LNHDA and CDR2 is SQIVND in the germline V gene (reference sequence). The chain's CDR3 is CASSPRTSGGAMHEQFF. CDR3 DNA: TGTGCCAGTAGTCCACGGACTAGCGGGGGGGCCATGCATGAGCAGTTCTTC.

This clone was found once. This chain connects TRBV11-2 to TRBJ2-7; TRBD2 aligns across 9 bases. From germline, CDR1 is SGHAT and CDR2 FQNNGV. This CDR3 is 14 amino acids long. With 4 bases clipped from V and 6 bases from J, the junction kept 7 bases outside the gene matches. The CDR3 coding sequence is TGTGCCAGCAGCTCCCAGGGACTAGCTCTCGAGCAGTACTTC. Protein product: CASSSQGLALEQYF.

The chain joins TRBV6-5 to TRBJ2-2; D possibly corresponds to TRBD1 (7 bases). The CDR3 is 11 residues long. V was clipped by 10 bases and J by 7 bases, with 10 bases between them. Germline V lookup: CDR1 MNHEY, CDR2 SVGAGI. The CDR3 region is CATQGGGELFF. CDR3 coding DNA: TGTGCCACCCAGGGGGGCGGGGAGCTGTTTTTT.

The rearrangement uses TRBV7-9 and TRBJ1-5; 7 bases line up with TRBD1. The germline V gene encodes CDR1 SEHNR and CDR2 FQNEAQ (reference sequence). J gave up 3 bases and V 1 base, and 3 bases lay outside the gene matches. This CDR3 has 15 residues. The CDR3 protein is CASSLGTGSNQPQHF. The CDR3 nucleotides are TGTGCCAGCAGCTTAGGGACAGGTTCCAATCAGCCCCAGCATTTT.

This chain joins TRBV5-4 and TRBJ2-7; 11 nucleotides line up with TRBD2. V dropped 4 bases and J dropped 6; count of bases not matched to a gene: 12. The CDR3 consists of 16 residues. Germline loops: CDR1 SGHNT, CDR2 YYREEE (reference sequence). The CDR3 coding sequence is TGTGCCAGCAGCAGCTCCTCGGGACTAGCGGTCTCCGAGCAGTACTTC. Translating gives CASSSSSGLAVSEQYF. The entire variable domain, with the rest obtained from reference TRBV5-4 and TRBJ2-7, is as follows: ETGVTQSPTHLIKTRGQQVTLRCSSQSGHNTVSWYQQALGQGPQFIFQYYREEENGRGNFPPRFSGLQFPNYSSELNVNALELDDSALYLCASSSSSGLAVSEQYFGPGTRLTVT.

The chain recombines TRBV14 with TRBJ1-2; a possible D gene is TRBD1 (6 bases). Germline V lookup: CDR1 SGHDN, CDR2 FVKESK. The V end lost 4 bases, the J end lost 0 bases, and 21 bases lay between the germline ends. The CDR3 totals 18 residues. The CDR3 DNA reads as TGTGCCAGCAGCCGAGTGCCTGTGGAGAGGGGGACTAACTATGGCTACACCTTC. Translating gives CASSRVPVERGTNYGYTF.

Written as DNA, the CDR3 is TGTGCCAGCAGCCCAACGGGGACTGACTATGGCTACACCTTC. It specifies CASSPTGTDYGYTF. V and J are TRBV7-3 and TRBJ1-2; D might be TRBD1 (5 bases). Germline V CDR1 and CDR2: SGHTA, FQGTGA. The CDR3 has 14 residues. With 5 bases removed from V and 3 bases from J, the gap between germline ends came to 13 bases.

This sequence joins TRBV19 and TRBJ1-3; no clear D gene. CDR1 and CDR2 (germline): LNHDA, SQIVND (reference sequence). Trimming took 5 bases from V and 0 from J, leaving 11 bases between them. There are 15 residues in the CDR3. The CDR3 reads CASSPGFSSGNTIYF. In DNA form, the CDR3 reads TGTGCCAGTAGTCCAGGCTTTAGCTCTGGAAACACCATATATTTT.

The V gene is TRBV29-1, the J gene TRBJ2-5; 8 nucleotides line up with TRBD2. The junction had 10 bases not matched to a gene; V was cut back by 3 bases and J by 4 bases. This CDR3 region has 15 residues. The germline V gene encodes CDR1 SQVTM and CDR2 ANQGSEA. The CDR3 spells CSVDLGGGLRETQYF. For the CDR3, the DNA is TGCAGCGTTGACCTCGGGGGGGGGCTTCGAGAGACCCAGTACTTC.

The chain couples TRBV11-2 to TRBJ1-2, with 10 bases that match TRBD1. Germline CDR1 and CDR2: SGHAT and FQNNGV. The CDR3 loop spans 14 amino acids. With 5 bases clipped from V and 8 bases from J, the junction kept 8 bases outside the gene matches. CDR3 region: CASSPRQGARGYTF. CDR3 DNA sequence: TGTGCCAGCAGCCCGAGACAGGGGGCGCGGGGCTACACCTTC.

V is TRBV7-2 and J is TRBJ2-7; 8 bases align to TRBD2. Losses at the gene ends were 2 bases for V and 0 bases for J; bases not matched to a gene: 0. Germline-derived CDR1 and CDR2 are SGHTA and FQGNSA. This CDR3 spans 14 amino acids. This chain's CDR3 is CASSLSGSSYEQYF. The CDR3 DNA follows: TGTGCCAGCAGCTTAAGCGGGAGCTCCTACGAGCAGTACTTC.

The chain has TRBV28 and TRBJ1-5; D may be TRBD1 (5 bases). CDR1 is MDHEN and CDR2 is SYDVKM in the germline V gene. The V end lost 8 bases, the J end lost 4 bases, and 15 bases lay between the germline ends. The CDR3 contains 14 residues. CDR3 amino acids: CASCTRALNQPQHF. The CDR3 coding sequence is TGTGCCAGCTGTACCAGGGCCTTAAATCAGCCCCAGCATTTT.

The chain carries TRBV18 and TRBJ2-1; 9 bases align to TRBD1. The CDR3 runs 13 residues. Germline CDR1 is KGHSH and CDR2 is LQKENI. The J segment lost 7 bases and the V segment lost 5 bases, leaving 3 bases of the junction unmatched. This chain's CDR3 is CASSTGQGNEQFF. The CDR3 coding sequence is TGTGCCAGCTCAACCGGACAGGGGAATGAGCAGTTCTTC.